This TCR beta chain was documented in a study of cytomegalovirus exposure and HLA in healthy donors. Primers: 60 Vbeta forward and 13 Jbeta reverse. Libraries were prepared by immunoSEQ multiplex PCR; TCRdb keeps only in-frame clonotypes and omits some of them. The sample lists about 200,000 clones; roughly nine tenths were seen once. In this sample, this clone turned up a few times. The antigen remains unidentified. Study findings and constraints: The study found most TCR sequences rare, yet found some public TCRs in many donors.

The specimen was PBMCs. The TCR comes from a boy aged 2 to 9 in good health and CMV-seronegative.

The CDR3 sequence: CASSLYFDRLQETQYF. In nucleotides, the CDR3 is TGTGCCAGCAGCTTATATTTCGACAGGCTCCAAGAGACCCAGTACTTC. The chain carries TRBV7-2 and TRBJ2-5; D is perhaps TRBD1 (6 bases). Per germline, CDR1 SGHTA and CDR2 FQGNSA. V lost 2 bases and J lost 1, with 14 bases in between. CDR3 length equals 16 residues.